Below are 20 T cell receptor beta chains sequenced from a single sample in a study of PD-1 blockade in classical Hodgkin lymphoma. Assay: immunoSEQ multiplex PCR; the TCRdb copy retains only in-frame clones and omits some. Of more than 10,000 clones in the sample, 80% were seen once. Every single patient, without exception, relapsed after autologous stem cell transplantation, and brentuximab vedotin exposure varied. This specimen consisted of peripheral blood mononuclear cells (PBMCs), obtained at baseline. Receptors originate from a human donor with classical Hodgkin lymphoma.

A few counts support this clone. This sequence joins TRBV19 and TRBJ1-1; 7 bases agree with TRBD1. Trimming at V came to 8 bases and at J to 0 bases, leaving 6 bases not matched to a gene. CDR1 LNHDA and CDR2 SQIVND come from the germline V gene (reference sequence). There are 14 residues in the CDR3. This CDR3 reads CASSKGQLNTEAFF. CDR3 nucleotide sequence: TGTGCCAGTTCGAAGGGACAGCTGAACACTGAAGCTTTCTTT.

The chain links TRBV7-2 to TRBJ1-1; D remains ambiguous. The CDR3 sequence is 15 residues long. Trimming cost V 3 bases and J 3 bases, with 14 bases left between them. CDR1 SGHTA and CDR2 FQGNSA come from the germline V gene. CDR3 sequence reads: CASSLSPGRYTEAFF. DNA for the CDR3: TGTGCCAGCAGCTTGTCCCCGGGCCGTTACACTGAAGCTTTCTTT.

The gene calls are TRBV2 and TRBJ2-3; D is unclear. Germline lookup yields CDR1 SNHLY and CDR2 FYNNEI. Between the trimmed V and J ends, which lost 5 bases and 4 bases, there was a span of 13 bases. This CDR3 is built from 14 residues. The CDR3 region is CASSPSGIADTQYF. CDR3 in DNA: TGTGCCAGCAGTCCTAGTGGGATCGCAGATACGCAGTATTTT.

The gene calls are TRBV6-5 and TRBJ2-6; no reliable D call. V was cut by 6 bases and J by 4 bases, with 7 bases left in between. CDR1 and CDR2 (germline): MNHEY, SVGAGI. The CDR3 covers 13 residues. The CDR3 nucleotides read TGTGCCAGCAGATCCCCCGGGGCCAACGTCCTGACTTTC. Translated: CASRSPGANVLTF.

This chain links TRBV5-1 with TRBJ1-6, with D possibly matching TRBD1 (6 bases). The V end lost 4 bases, the J end lost 14 bases, and 13 bases lay between the germline ends. Germline CDR1 and CDR2: SGHRS and YFSETQ. The CDR3 sequence is 12 residues long. The CDR3 coding sequence is TGCGCCAGCAGCGGGGGCGGTGGGGCCCTCCACTTT. Protein sequence: CASSGGGGALHF.

The chain couples TRBV4-1 to TRBJ1-1, with a weak D call TRBD1 (5 bases). Germline V lookup: CDR1 MGHRA, CDR2 YSYEKL. This CDR3 has 18 residues. V was shortened by 1 base and J by 4 bases, with 22 bases between the two germline ends. CDR3 residues: CASSQVWGGWGFGTEAFF. CDR3 nucleotide sequence: TGCGCCAGCAGCCAAGTCTGGGGAGGGTGGGGGTTCGGCACTGAAGCTTTCTTT.

The J gene is TRBJ2-2, the V gene TRBV5-1, with D maybe TRBD1 (5 bases). Germline V gene lookup returns CDR1 SGHRS and CDR2 YFSETQ. V was clipped by 4 bases and J by 4 bases, with 11 bases between them. CDR3 length: 14 amino acids. CDR3 nucleotides: TGCGCCAGCAGCCCAGGGTTTGGCACCGGGGAGCTGTTTTTT. Translating gives CASSPGFGTGELFF.

J is TRBJ2-5 and V is TRBV2; TRBD2 matches at 7 bases. V was clipped by 2 bases and J by 1 base; unmatched bases: 13. Germline V gene lookup returns CDR1 SNHLY and CDR2 FYNNEI. The length of the CDR3 is 18 residues. In DNA form, the CDR3 reads TGTGCCAGCAGTGAAAGGGCCTCTAGCGGAGCCTTCCAAGAGACCCAGTACTTC. Translation: CASSERASSGAFQETQYF.

The J gene is TRBJ2-7, the V gene TRBV5-1; 8 positions agree with TRBD1. V lost 4 bases to trimming and J lost 6 bases; unmatched junction nucleotides: 6. The CDR3 covers 13 residues. CDR1 is SGHRS and CDR2 is YFSETQ in the germline V gene. The CDR3 nucleotides read TGCGCCAGCAGCCCTGACAGGGGTGCCGAGCAGTACTTC. Encoded protein: CASSPDRGAEQYF.

This clone was recorded a few times. The rearrangement uses TRBV18 and TRBJ1-5, with D possibly TRBD1 on 5 matching bases. From germline, CDR1 is KGHSH and CDR2 LQKENI. CDR3 size: 15 residues. V lost 1 base, J lost 2 bases, and 9 bases lay in between. CDR3 region: CASSPLGGGNQPQHF. CDR3 sequence (DNA): TGTGCCAGCTCACCACTAGGAGGGGGCAATCAGCCCCAGCATTTT.

This clone was found a few times. This chain links TRBV6-5 with TRBJ1-2, with D hard to call. The CDR3 contains 14 residues. Germline CDR1 MNHEY, CDR2 SVGAGI. The V gene lost 7 bases and the J gene lost 8 bases, with 20 bases spanning the gap. The CDR3 sequence is CASTLGTWPGGYTF. DNA for the CDR3: TGTGCCAGCACCCTAGGAACGTGGCCCGGGGGCTACACCTTC.

J is TRBJ2-7 and V is TRBV5-4; weak D call: TRBD1 (5 bases). In germline, CDR1 is SGHNT, CDR2 YYREEE (reference sequence). The CDR3 runs 14 residues. V gave up 1 base and J gave up 6 bases, with 14 bases separating them. The CDR3 region has the DNA TGTGCCAGCAGCTTGCAGGGCGGTTTTACCGAGCAGTACTTC. The encoded protein is CASSLQGGFTEQYF. Drawing the rest from reference TRBV5-4 and TRBJ2-7, the complete variable domain is ETGVTQSPTHLIKTRGQQVTLRCSSQSGHNTVSWYQQALGQGPQFIFQYYREEENGRGNFPPRFSGLQFPNYSSELNVNALELDDSALYLCASSLQGGFTEQYFGPGTRLTVT.

V is TRBV20-1 and J is TRBJ2-1; D is uncertain. Between the trimmed V and J ends, which lost 2 bases and 5 bases, there was a span of 4 bases. Germline assignment: CDR1 DFQATT and CDR2 SNEGSKA (reference sequence). The CDR3 contains 11 residues. In DNA form, the CDR3 reads TGCAGTGCTAGATTAAACAATGAGCAGTTCTTC. It is translated as CSARLNNEQFF.

The chain joins TRBV6-6 to TRBJ1-2; 7 bases match TRBD1. V trimming: 7 bases; J trimming: 7 bases; junction bases outside the gene matches: 6. Germline V CDR1 and CDR2: MNHNY, SVGAGI (reference sequence). This CDR3 is built from 12 residues. The CDR3 spells CASIIGGFGYTF. The CDR3 DNA reads as TGTGCCAGCATTATAGGGGGCTTTGGCTACACCTTC.

This clone came up a few times. V usage is TRBV28 and J usage is TRBJ1-1; D is unclear. Germline CDR1 reads MDHEN; CDR2 reads SYDVKM. V was trimmed by 3 bases and J by 6 bases, leaving 11 bases between them. The CDR3 covers 13 residues. The CDR3 sequence: CASSFPNLPEAFF. DNA of the CDR3: TGTGCCAGCAGTTTCCCGAATCTGCCTGAAGCTTTCTTT.

The genes are TRBV6-5 and TRBJ2-1; TRBD1 aligns across 8 bases. Germline loops: CDR1 MNHEY, CDR2 SVGAGI. With V trimmed by 5 bases and J by 0 bases, 3 bases remained unmatched. The CDR3 covers 15 residues. The CDR3 is CASSQGAPSYNEQFF. CDR3 nucleotides: TGTGCCAGCAGTCAGGGGGCGCCCTCCTACAATGAGCAGTTCTTC.

As to this clone: The identical CDR3 is also encoded by other nucleotide sequences in the sample. This rearrangement joins TRBV19 to TRBJ1-5, with 8 bases aligning to TRBD1. Germline lookup yields CDR1 LNHDA and CDR2 SQIVND (reference sequence). Germline trimming cut 0 bases from V and 4 bases from J; bases unmatched to any gene: 2. This CDR3 spans 15 amino acids. The CDR3 DNA reads as TGTGCCAGTAGTATAGATTGGGACAGGAATCAGCCCCAGCATTTT. Its protein is CASSIDWDRNQPQHF. The variable domain in full, completed from reference TRBV19 and TRBJ1-5, reads DGGITQSPKYLFRKEGQNVTLSCEQNLNHDAMYWYRQDPGQGLRLIYYSQIVNDFQKGDIAEGYSVSREKKESFPLTVTSAQKNPTAFYLCASSIDWDRNQPQHFGDGTRLSIL.

This clone was picked up one time. CDR3 loop: CASSESGGAYNEQFF. CDR3 DNA: TGCGCCAGCAGTGAAAGCGGGGGGGCCTACAATGAGCAGTTCTTC. The J gene is TRBJ2-1, the V gene TRBV10-2, with 10 bases matching TRBD2. CDR1 is WSHSY and CDR2 is SAAADI in the germline V gene. The J segment lost 2 bases and the V segment lost 3 bases, leaving 1 base of the junction unmatched. This CDR3 contains 15 residues.

The chain joins TRBV6-5 to TRBJ1-5; D gene unclear. CDR3 length: 13 amino acids. Trimming removed 6 bases from V and 11 bases from J, with 17 bases in between. Germline V gives CDR1 MNHEY, CDR2 SVGAGI. CDR3 residues: CASSPRWRASQHF. CDR3 nucleotide sequence: TGTGCCAGCAGCCCACGGTGGAGGGCATCCCAGCATTTT.

This clone was recorded once. This chain joins TRBV2 and TRBJ2-7; the match to TRBD1 covers 11 bases. The CDR3 length is 15 residues. Per germline, CDR1 SNHLY and CDR2 FYNNEI. The V segment lost 5 bases and the J segment 0 bases; nucleotides outside the gene matches: 3. CDR3 coding DNA: TGTGCCAGCAGTCCCGGGACAGGGGGCTCCTACGAGCAGTACTTC. Its protein product is CASSPGTGGSYEQYF. Full variable domain (remainder filled in from reference TRBV2 and TRBJ2-7): EPEVTQTPSHQVTQMGQEVILRCVPISNHLYFYWYRQILGQKVEFLVSFYNNEISEKSEIFDDQFSVERPDGSNFTLKIRSTKLEDSAMYFCASSPGTGGSYEQYFGPGTRLTVT.